This T cell receptor beta chain derives from a study of tumor-infiltrating lymphocytes in primary liver carcinoma. This CDR3 comprises 13 residues. Between the trimmed V and J ends, which lost 4 bases and 7 bases, there was a span of 15 bases. From germline, CDR1 is SQVTM and CDR2 ANQGSEA. Production of TCR beta cDNA used about 500 ng total RNA together with a constant-region primer. Each TCR beta library was derived from three nested multiplex PCR rounds that employed slightly modified ARM-PCR. Rounds one and two of PCR, each of 9 to 11 cycles, were primed with TRBV1-TRBV30 forward primers and a C-beta reverse primer. TCRdb passed the multiplex PCR reads through MiXCR, listing each CDR3 protein once. The sample consists of roughly 100,000 distinct CDR3 sequences, roughly 85% of them appearing once. Without any cell sorting, about 20-32 mg of bulk tissue yielded co-extracted RNA and DNA. Overall study findings and caveats: Blood trailed tumors significantly in top-250-clone fraction (p = 0.039). No more than about 8-24% of top clones could be seen in all five tumor regions.

This clonotype is a singleton in its sample. Its cognate antigen is unknown. The receptor's source is a man aged 35-49 years with primary liver carcinoma and hepatitis B virus infection. The chain combines TRBV29-1 with TRBJ2-3; no firm D call. The sample consisted of liver tumor tissue from sampling region 3. The subset denotes: tumor region T3, left-lateral pole. The CDR3 reads CSVGELDKNTQYF. CDR3 coding DNA: TGCAGCGTTGGGGAATTGGATAAGAATACGCAGTATTTT.